Listed below are T cell receptor beta chains from one sample, sequenced in a study of OX40 agonist ivuxolimab in advanced cancers. Assay: immunoSEQ multiplex PCR; the TCRdb copy retains only in-frame clones and omits some. Of about 80,000 clones listed, about 94% were seen once; the top ten hold approximately 10%. The sample here was CD4+ or CD8+ T cells sorted from blood, taken in a trial of the OX40 agonist ivuxolimab. These receptor sequences come from an adult with an advanced solid tumor such as melanoma, head and neck, liver or kidney cancer. The CDR3 runs from the conserved cysteine through the conserved F or W. The D gene is left open where the match is weak. Only some rows state a clone size, as once, few, many or a class for expanded clones.

j_call: TRBJ1-5; clone_size: -; cdr3_length: 16; d_call: -; v_call: TRBV30; cdr3_aa: CAWSPREIEGNQPQHF; cdr3_nt: TGTGCCTGGAGTCCAAGGGAGATCGAGGGCAATCAGCCCCAGCATTTT
j_call: TRBJ2-7; clone_size: -; cdr3_length: 17; d_call: -; v_call: TRBV5-6; cdr3_aa: CASSLWGGGAPWGQVDF; cdr3_nt: -
j_call: TRBJ1-1; clone_size: -; cdr3_length: 15; d_call: TRBD1; v_call: TRBV7-9; cdr3_aa: CASSFPAGGVTEAFF; cdr3_nt: TGTGCCAGCAGCTTCCCCGCAGGGGGCGTCACTGAAGCTTTCTTT
j_call: TRBJ2-4; clone_size: -; cdr3_length: 17; d_call: TRBD1; v_call: TRBV7-9; cdr3_aa: CASSPGTGGIAKNIQYF; cdr3_nt: TGTGCCAGCAGCCCTGGGACAGGGGGAATAGCCAAAAACATTCAGTACTTC
j_call: TRBJ2-7; clone_size: -; cdr3_length: 15; d_call: TRBD2; v_call: TRBV28; cdr3_aa: CASSLRLAGRNEQYF; cdr3_nt: TGTGCCAGCAGTTTACGACTAGCGGGAAGGAACGAGCAGTACTTC
j_call: TRBJ2-7; clone_size: once; cdr3_length: 14; d_call: TRBD1; v_call: TRBV6-1; cdr3_aa: CASSVGTEVYEQYF; cdr3_nt: TGTGCCAGCAGTGTCGGGACAGAGGTCTACGAGCAGTACTTC
j_call: TRBJ2-1; clone_size: -; cdr3_length: 16; d_call: TRBD1; v_call: TRBV19; cdr3_aa: CASSIIRDSPIVEQFF; cdr3_nt: TGTGCCAGTAGTATTATCCGGGACAGCCCCATAGTTGAGCAGTTCTTC
j_call: TRBJ1-2; clone_size: -; cdr3_length: 14; d_call: -; v_call: TRBV5-4; cdr3_aa: CASSLGGMGYGYTF; cdr3_nt: TGTGCCAGCAGCTTGGGGGGAATGGGCTATGGCTACACCTTC
j_call: TRBJ2-3; clone_size: -; cdr3_length: 16; d_call: TRBD2; v_call: TRBV7-9; cdr3_aa: CASSPLAGVVTDTQYF; cdr3_nt: TGTGCCAGCAGCCCGCTAGCGGGAGTTGTGACAGATACGCAGTATTTT
j_call: TRBJ2-1; clone_size: -; cdr3_length: 14; d_call: TRBD1; v_call: TRBV29-1; cdr3_aa: CSVYPLDRDNEQFF; cdr3_nt: TGCAGCGTGTACCCCCTGGACAGGGACAATGAGCAGTTCTTC
j_call: TRBJ2-2; clone_size: -; cdr3_length: 14; d_call: TRBD2; v_call: TRBV6-5; cdr3_aa: CASSPLAGDGELFF; cdr3_nt: TGTGCCAGCAGCCCACTAGCGGGAGACGGGGAGCTGTTTTTT
j_call: TRBJ1-1; clone_size: -; cdr3_length: 16; d_call: -; v_call: TRBV11-2; cdr3_aa: CASSPRPGAGSTEAFF; cdr3_nt: TGTGCCAGCAGCCCGAGGCCGGGGGCGGGAAGCACTGAAGCTTTCTTT
j_call: TRBJ1-4; clone_size: -; cdr3_length: 13; d_call: TRBD1; v_call: TRBV23-1; cdr3_aa: CAGRQGEGEKLFF; cdr3_nt: TGCGCCGGGAGACAGGGTGAGGGCGAAAAACTGTTTTTT
j_call: TRBJ2-5; clone_size: -; cdr3_length: 15; d_call: -; v_call: TRBV27; cdr3_aa: CASSLDRTVQETQYF; cdr3_nt: TGTGCCAGCAGTTTGGACCGGACTGTCCAAGAGACCCAGTACTTC
j_call: TRBJ1-2; clone_size: -; cdr3_length: 12; d_call: -; v_call: TRBV30; cdr3_aa: CAKPRVDYGYTF; cdr3_nt: TGTGCCAAACCCAGGGTGGACTATGGCTACACCTTC
j_call: TRBJ2-3; clone_size: -; cdr3_length: 16; d_call: -; v_call: TRBV5-1; cdr3_aa: CASRVGTRGSTDTQYF; cdr3_nt: TGCGCCAGCAGGGTCGGAACCCGGGGAAGCACAGATACGCAGTATTTT
j_call: TRBJ2-1; clone_size: -; cdr3_length: 16; d_call: -; v_call: TRBV4-3; cdr3_aa: CASSRGSGNSYNEQFF; cdr3_nt: TGCGCCAGCAGCCGTGGGAGTGGAAACTCCTACAATGAGCAGTTCTTC
j_call: TRBJ2-1; clone_size: once; cdr3_length: 13; d_call: -; v_call: TRBV6-5; cdr3_aa: CASSYGELNEQFF; cdr3_nt: TGTGCCAGCAGTTACGGGGAGCTCAATGAGCAGTTCTTC
j_call: TRBJ2-7; clone_size: -; cdr3_length: 15; d_call: -; v_call: TRBV6-6; cdr3_aa: CASSYSGQSGYEQYF; cdr3_nt: TGTGCCAGCAGTTACTCCGGACAGTCGGGCTACGAGCAGTACTTC
j_call: TRBJ1-1; clone_size: -; cdr3_length: 14; d_call: -; v_call: TRBV27; cdr3_aa: CASRSGTTWAEAFF; cdr3_nt: TGTGCCAGCAGATCTGGGACTACATGGGCTGAAGCTTTCTTT
j_call: TRBJ2-7; clone_size: -; cdr3_length: 15; d_call: TRBD1; v_call: TRBV4-3; cdr3_aa: CASSQEDREADEQYF; cdr3_nt: TGCGCCAGCAGCCAAGAGGACAGGGAGGCGGACGAGCAGTACTTC
j_call: TRBJ1-2; clone_size: -; cdr3_length: 14; d_call: -; v_call: TRBV6-5; cdr3_aa: CASSPDPGDYGYTF; cdr3_nt: TGTGCCAGCAGTCCGGACCCTGGAGACTATGGCTACACCTTC
j_call: TRBJ2-5; clone_size: -; cdr3_length: 12; d_call: -; v_call: TRBV2; cdr3_aa: CASKTMGETQYF; cdr3_nt: TGTGCCAGCAAAACCATGGGGGAGACCCAGTACTTC
j_call: TRBJ1-5; clone_size: -; cdr3_length: 14; d_call: -; v_call: TRBV7-7; cdr3_aa: CASSLEGYGQPQHF; cdr3_nt: TGTGCTAGCAGCTTAGAAGGGTATGGCCAGCCCCAGCATTTT
j_call: TRBJ1-4; clone_size: -; cdr3_length: 16; d_call: -; v_call: TRBV4-2; cdr3_aa: CASSRGEGFANEKLFF; cdr3_nt: TGTGCCAGCAGCCGAGGGGAGGGGTTCGCTAATGAAAAACTGTTTTTT
j_call: TRBJ2-1; clone_size: -; cdr3_length: 15; d_call: TRBD1; v_call: TRBV4-3; cdr3_aa: CASSQGQGWNNEQFF; cdr3_nt: TGCGCCAGCAGCCAAGGACAGGGTTGGAACAATGAGCAGTTCTTC
j_call: TRBJ2-7; clone_size: -; cdr3_length: 14; d_call: -; v_call: TRBV6-5; cdr3_aa: CASSEDRPPHEQYF; cdr3_nt: TGTGCCAGCAGTGAAGACAGGCCCCCCCACGAGCAGTACTTC
j_call: TRBJ2-7; clone_size: -; cdr3_length: 16; d_call: -; v_call: TRBV4-2; cdr3_aa: CASSQRGGGPSYEQYF; cdr3_nt: TGTGCCAGCAGCCAAAGGGGCGGCGGCCCATCCTACGAGCAGTACTTC
j_call: TRBJ2-7; clone_size: -; cdr3_length: 15; d_call: TRBD2; v_call: TRBV11-3; cdr3_aa: CASSSLAGEDYEQYF; cdr3_nt: TGTGCCAGCAGCTCTCTAGCGGGGGAAGACTACGAGCAGTACTTC
j_call: TRBJ2-7; clone_size: -; cdr3_length: 15; d_call: TRBD1; v_call: TRBV9; cdr3_aa: CASSLGTGGNYEQYF; cdr3_nt: TGTGCCAGCAGCTTAGGGACAGGGGGGAACTACGAGCAGTACTTC
j_call: TRBJ1-2; clone_size: -; cdr3_length: 16; d_call: -; v_call: TRBV28; cdr3_aa: CASSFTGELGNYGYTF; cdr3_nt: TGTGCCAGCAGTTTCACAGGCGAGCTCGGTAACTATGGCTACACCTTC
j_call: TRBJ2-1; clone_size: -; cdr3_length: 13; d_call: -; v_call: TRBV27; cdr3_aa: CASSPGTRNEQFF; cdr3_nt: TGTGCCAGCAGTCCCGGGACCCGCAATGAGCAGTTCTTC
j_call: TRBJ1-2; clone_size: -; cdr3_length: 15; d_call: -; v_call: TRBV9; cdr3_aa: CASSVEGMSYYGYTF; cdr3_nt: TGTGCCAGCAGCGTAGAGGGGATGAGTTACTATGGCTACACCTTC
j_call: TRBJ1-5; clone_size: medium-sized; cdr3_length: 15; d_call: -; v_call: TRBV6-5; cdr3_aa: CASSYGAPGTQPQHF; cdr3_nt: TGTGCCAGCAGTTACGGGGCCCCTGGGACCCAGCCCCAGCATTTT
j_call: TRBJ1-1; clone_size: -; cdr3_length: 14; d_call: -; v_call: TRBV25-1; cdr3_aa: CASSEEGPSRVAFF; cdr3_nt: TGTGCCAGCAGTGAGGAGGGACCCTCTCGGGTCGCTTTCTTT
j_call: TRBJ2-1; clone_size: -; cdr3_length: 16; d_call: TRBD2; v_call: TRBV6-5; cdr3_aa: CASSYGAGPGGNEQFF; cdr3_nt: TGTGCCAGCAGTTACGGAGCGGGACCGGGGGGGAATGAGCAGTTCTTC
j_call: TRBJ2-3; clone_size: -; cdr3_length: 15; d_call: TRBD2; v_call: TRBV7-9; cdr3_aa: CASSPNGRVSDTQYF; cdr3_nt: TGTGCCAGCAGCCCTAACGGGAGGGTTTCAGATACGCAGTATTTT
j_call: TRBJ1-1; clone_size: many; cdr3_length: 15; d_call: -; v_call: TRBV11-3; cdr3_aa: CASSLGALIDTEAFF; cdr3_nt: TGTGCCAGCAGCTTAGGAGCGTTAATAGACACTGAAGCTTTCTTT
j_call: TRBJ1-1; clone_size: -; cdr3_length: 13; d_call: -; v_call: TRBV7-9; cdr3_aa: CASSVQEVSEAFF; cdr3_nt: TGTGCCAGCAGTGTCCAAGAGGTCTCTGAAGCTTTCTTT
j_call: TRBJ2-7; clone_size: -; cdr3_length: 15; d_call: -; v_call: TRBV21-1; cdr3_aa: CARRRPSGPTYEQYF; cdr3_nt: TGTGCCAGAAGGCGGCCTAGCGGGCCGACCTACGAGCAGTACTTC
j_call: TRBJ2-7; clone_size: -; cdr3_length: 13; d_call: -; v_call: TRBV2; cdr3_aa: CASSWTSAYEQYF; cdr3_nt: TGTGCCAGCAGCTGGACTTCTGCCTACGAGCAGTACTTC
j_call: TRBJ1-5; clone_size: -; cdr3_length: 15; d_call: TRBD1; v_call: TRBV10-3; cdr3_aa: CAISGTGGGYQPQHF; cdr3_nt: TGTGCCATCTCCGGGACAGGGGGGGGTTATCAGCCCCAGCATTTT
j_call: TRBJ2-1; clone_size: once; cdr3_length: 14; d_call: TRBD1; v_call: TRBV29-1; cdr3_aa: CSVEGTGFIDEQFF; cdr3_nt: TGCAGCGTTGAGGGGACAGGGTTCATCGATGAGCAGTTCTTC
j_call: TRBJ1-1; clone_size: -; cdr3_length: 14; d_call: -; v_call: TRBV28; cdr3_aa: CASSFRGLGTEAFF; cdr3_nt: TGTGCCAGCAGTTTTCGGGGCCTGGGCACTGAAGCTTTCTTT
j_call: TRBJ2-7; clone_size: -; cdr3_length: 16; d_call: -; v_call: TRBV9; cdr3_aa: CASSVVAADPPYEQYF; cdr3_nt: TGTGCCAGCAGCGTAGTGGCGGCAGATCCTCCCTACGAGCAGTACTTC
j_call: TRBJ2-7; clone_size: -; cdr3_length: 15; d_call: -; v_call: TRBV9; cdr3_aa: CASSVGPLDDYEQYF; cdr3_nt: TGTGCCAGCAGCGTAGGACCCCTGGATGACTACGAGCAGTACTTC
j_call: TRBJ2-7; clone_size: -; cdr3_length: 17; d_call: TRBD1; v_call: TRBV4-2; cdr3_aa: CASSQVGRTGASYEQYF; cdr3_nt: TGTGCCAGCAGCCAAGTTGGTAGGACAGGTGCCTCCTACGAGCAGTACTTC
j_call: TRBJ2-2; clone_size: -; cdr3_length: 18; d_call: TRBD2; v_call: TRBV11-3; cdr3_aa: CASSLVGLAGVKPGELFF; cdr3_nt: TGTGCCAGCAGCTTAGTGGGACTAGCGGGAGTTAAGCCCGGGGAGCTGTTTTTT
j_call: TRBJ2-3; clone_size: -; cdr3_length: 15; d_call: -; v_call: TRBV13; cdr3_aa: CASSSDRPNTDTQYF; cdr3_nt: TGTGCCAGCAGCTCGGACAGACCAAACACAGATACGCAGTATTTT
j_call: TRBJ2-3; clone_size: -; cdr3_length: 18; d_call: -; v_call: TRBV10-3; cdr3_aa: CAISEGSTGETSTDTQYF; cdr3_nt: TGTGCCATCAGTGAGGGATCGACAGGCGAAACTAGCACAGATACGCAGTATTTT
j_call: TRBJ1-2; clone_size: -; cdr3_length: 16; d_call: -; v_call: TRBV19; cdr3_aa: CASSPYREGGNYGYTF; cdr3_nt: TGTGCCAGTAGCCCCTACCGGGAGGGGGGCAACTATGGCTACACCTTC
j_call: TRBJ1-5; clone_size: -; cdr3_length: 15; d_call: TRBD1; v_call: TRBV4-3; cdr3_aa: CASSPGTGGNQPQHF; cdr3_nt: TGCGCCAGCAGCCCCGGGACAGGGGGCAATCAGCCCCAGCATTTT
j_call: TRBJ2-1; clone_size: -; cdr3_length: 17; d_call: -; v_call: TRBV11-3; cdr3_aa: CASSLRPPAFSYNEQFF; cdr3_nt: TGTGCCAGCAGCTTACGTCCCCCCGCGTTCTCCTACAATGAGCAGTTCTTC
j_call: TRBJ1-2; clone_size: once; cdr3_length: 16; d_call: -; v_call: TRBV27; cdr3_aa: CASSLSGRTGYYGYTF; cdr3_nt: TGTGCCAGCAGTTTATCGGGCCGAACGGGGTACTATGGCTACACCTTC
j_call: TRBJ2-7; clone_size: -; cdr3_length: 17; d_call: TRBD2; v_call: TRBV13; cdr3_aa: CASSTIQGLASPYEQYF; cdr3_nt: TGTGCCAGCAGCACCATCCAAGGACTAGCGTCACCCTACGAGCAGTACTTC
j_call: TRBJ1-1; clone_size: -; cdr3_length: 16; d_call: -; v_call: TRBV4-2; cdr3_aa: CASSHEDWGGTVEAFF; cdr3_nt: TGTGCCAGCAGCCACGAAGACTGGGGGGGAACGGTTGAAGCTTTCTTT
j_call: TRBJ1-1; clone_size: -; cdr3_length: 16; d_call: -; v_call: TRBV4-3; cdr3_aa: CASSQEPTGFGTEAFF; cdr3_nt: TGCGCCAGCAGCCAAGAGCCTACAGGGTTTGGCACTGAAGCTTTCTTT
j_call: TRBJ1-2; clone_size: -; cdr3_length: 11; d_call: -; v_call: TRBV10-3; cdr3_aa: CAISDSGVDTF; cdr3_nt: TGTGCCATCAGTGATTCGGGGGTAGACACCTTC
j_call: TRBJ1-5; clone_size: -; cdr3_length: 15; d_call: TRBD1; v_call: TRBV27; cdr3_aa: CASRLIGTGDQPQHF; cdr3_nt: TGTGCCAGCAGGCTGATCGGGACAGGGGATCAGCCCCAGCATTTT
j_call: TRBJ2-1; clone_size: -; cdr3_length: 15; d_call: -; v_call: TRBV9; cdr3_aa: CASSLTRGSGNEQFF; cdr3_nt: TGTGCCAGCAGCCTAACTCGAGGTTCGGGCAATGAGCAGTTCTTC